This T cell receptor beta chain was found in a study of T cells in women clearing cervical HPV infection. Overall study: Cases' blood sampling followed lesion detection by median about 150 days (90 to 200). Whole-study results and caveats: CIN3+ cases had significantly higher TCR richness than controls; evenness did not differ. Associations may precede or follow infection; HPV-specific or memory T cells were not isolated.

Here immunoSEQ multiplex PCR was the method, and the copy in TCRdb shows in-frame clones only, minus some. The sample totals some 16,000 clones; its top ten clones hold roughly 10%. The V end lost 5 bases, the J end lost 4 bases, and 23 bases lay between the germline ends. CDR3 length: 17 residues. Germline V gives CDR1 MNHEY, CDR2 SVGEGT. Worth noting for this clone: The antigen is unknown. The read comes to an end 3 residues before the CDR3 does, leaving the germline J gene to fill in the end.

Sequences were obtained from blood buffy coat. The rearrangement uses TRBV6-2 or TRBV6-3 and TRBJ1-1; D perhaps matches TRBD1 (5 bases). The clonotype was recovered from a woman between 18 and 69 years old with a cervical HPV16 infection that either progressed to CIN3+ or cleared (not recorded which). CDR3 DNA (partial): TGTGCCAGCAGTCAAACACGGCGTCAGGGCGGCGGCACTGAA. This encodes CASSQTRRQGGGTE. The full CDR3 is CASSQTRRQGGGTEAFF.